Listed below are T cell receptor beta chains from one sample, sequenced in a study of beta chain features in type 1 diabetes. Clones were sequenced by immunoSEQ multiplex PCR, and TCRdb holds only the in-frame ones, with some missing. The sample lists a few hundred thousand clones; approximately 10% were seen once. Sequenced input: naive CD4+ T cells from blood. These receptors were collected from a man younger than 40 with type 1 diabetes. Each CDR3 is given with its conserved first and last residue. Each record gives: CDR3 protein, CDR3 DNA, J gene, clone size, V gene, D gene. A D gene is named only where the DNA matches it firmly. Size is omitted from some rows. Given values are once, few, many or a class for expanded clones.

CASSEGGNTEAFF,TGTGCCAGCAGTGAAGGAGGAAACACTGAAGCTTTCTTT,TRBJ1-1,.,TRBV2,.
CASSSRGGDAADTQYF,TGTGCCAGCAGCTCCCGGGGCGGGGACGCGGCAGATACGCAGTATTTT,TRBJ2-3,.,TRBV9,.
CASSPSSGEQYF,TGTGCCAGCAGCCCAAGCTCGGGCGAGCAGTACTTC,TRBJ2-7,few,TRBV7-8,.
CASSEARTAGTGELFF,TGTGCCAGCAGTGAAGCGCGGACCGCGGGGACCGGGGAGCTGTTTTTT,TRBJ2-2,.,TRBV6-1,.
CASSSGQGGGETQYF,TGTGCCAGCAGTTCAGGACAGGGCGGTGGCGAGACCCAGTACTTC,TRBJ2-5,few,TRBV28,TRBD1
CASRPGHDRYGYTF,TGTGCCAGTAGGCCCGGACACGACCGTTATGGCTACACCTTC,TRBJ1-2,few,TRBV19,.
CASSNLGQGPGGEQYF,TGCGCCAGCAGCAACCTCGGACAGGGGCCTGGGGGCGAGCAGTACTTC,TRBJ2-7,.,TRBV5-1,TRBD1
CASRPGGAETQYF,TGTGCCAGCCGGCCAGGGGGCGCAGAGACCCAGTACTTC,TRBJ2-5,.,TRBV28,TRBD1
CASIWGPDRETQYF,TGTGCCAGCATTTGGGGGCCGGATCGGGAGACCCAGTACTTC,TRBJ2-5,.,TRBV6-6,.
CSVDQAVGDTQYF,TGCAGCGTTGATCAGGCTGTAGGAGATACGCAGTATTTT,TRBJ2-3,few,TRBV29-1,.
CSARRQERYF,TGCAGTGCTAGACGACAGGAGAGGTACTTC,TRBJ2-7,.,TRBV20-1,.
CASSPWTGGGSIQYF,TGTGCCAGCAGCCCGTGGACAGGGGGCGGCAGCATTCAGTACTTC,TRBJ2-4,.,TRBV7-2,TRBD1
CASSLAAGASYNEQFF,TGCGCCAGCAGCTTGGCCGCGGGGGCGTCCTACAATGAGCAGTTCTTC,TRBJ2-1,few,TRBV5-1,.
CASSLGMDIEAFF,TGTGCCAGCAGTCTGGGGATGGACATTGAAGCTTTCTTT,TRBJ1-1,.,TRBV28,.